The clone carrying this TCR beta chain showed up just once. This sample stems from a study of blood T cell repertoires in COVID-19. For the study at large: There were acute and convalescent COVID-19 samples, and they came from the United States, Italy and Spain. PBMCs, B-cell-depleted T cells, or T cells were the source of the cDNA or gDNA that made up the material.

Measured with immunoSEQ multiplex PCR; TCRdb has only the in-frame clones, and not every one. The repertoire holds 100,000 to 150,000 clones, with roughly 90% as singletons. This CDR3 is built from 16 residues. CDR1 and CDR2 (germline): SGHRS, YFSETQ. V was clipped by 4 bases and J by 1 base; unmatched bases: 8. V gene TRBV5-1 combines with J gene TRBJ1-1; TRBD1 aligns across 9 bases. Sequencing was done on a sample of peripheral blood. This receptor was identified in a man aged 45 to 65 with acute or convalescent COVID-19. The CDR3 loop is CASSHTPGQGNTEAFF. CDR3 nucleotides: TGCGCCAGCAGCCACACCCCGGGACAGGGGAACACTGAAGCTTTCTTT.